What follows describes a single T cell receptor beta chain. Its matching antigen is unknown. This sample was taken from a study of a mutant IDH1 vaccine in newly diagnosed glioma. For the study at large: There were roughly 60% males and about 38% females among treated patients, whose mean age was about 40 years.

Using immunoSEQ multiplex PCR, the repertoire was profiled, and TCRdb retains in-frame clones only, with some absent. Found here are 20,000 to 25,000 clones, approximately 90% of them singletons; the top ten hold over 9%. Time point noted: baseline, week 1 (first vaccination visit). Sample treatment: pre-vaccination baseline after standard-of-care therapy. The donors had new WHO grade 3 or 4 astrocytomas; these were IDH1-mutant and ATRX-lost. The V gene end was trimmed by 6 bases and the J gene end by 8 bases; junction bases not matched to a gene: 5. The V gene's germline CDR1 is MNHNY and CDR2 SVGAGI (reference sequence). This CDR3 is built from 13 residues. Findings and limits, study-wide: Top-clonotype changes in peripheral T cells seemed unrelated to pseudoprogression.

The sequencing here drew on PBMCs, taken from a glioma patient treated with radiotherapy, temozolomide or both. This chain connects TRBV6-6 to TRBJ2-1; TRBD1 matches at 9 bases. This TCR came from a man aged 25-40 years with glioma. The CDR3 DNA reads TGTGCCAGCAGGATGACAGGGGGGGATGAGCAGTTCTTC. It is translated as CASRMTGGDEQFF.